This TCR beta chain was identified during a study of blood T cell repertoires in COVID-19. This clone was recorded only once. In the original workflow: Nucleated cell number was recorded as an estimate derived from reference gene primer amplification. TCRdb keeps only in-frame clones here, not all; method: immunoSEQ multiplex PCR. For V, J and clone size, that table is used; D and trimming come from the DNA. The sample lists some 270,000 clones, roughly 84% occurring once. The specimen was peripheral blood. The source is a woman aged 40 to 55 who had recovered from COVID-19.

The chain's CDR3 is CASSRDRGTGELFF. The CDR3 DNA reads as TGTGCCAGCAGCCGAGACCGGGGCACCGGGGAGCTGTTTTTT. The chain is built from TRBV11-3 and TRBJ2-2; weak D call: TRBD2 (5 bases). The CDR3 loop spans 14 amino acids. Trimming shortened V by 5 bases and J by 4 bases, and 11 bases separated the two germline ends. Germline lookup yields CDR1 SGHNT and CDR2 YENEEA.